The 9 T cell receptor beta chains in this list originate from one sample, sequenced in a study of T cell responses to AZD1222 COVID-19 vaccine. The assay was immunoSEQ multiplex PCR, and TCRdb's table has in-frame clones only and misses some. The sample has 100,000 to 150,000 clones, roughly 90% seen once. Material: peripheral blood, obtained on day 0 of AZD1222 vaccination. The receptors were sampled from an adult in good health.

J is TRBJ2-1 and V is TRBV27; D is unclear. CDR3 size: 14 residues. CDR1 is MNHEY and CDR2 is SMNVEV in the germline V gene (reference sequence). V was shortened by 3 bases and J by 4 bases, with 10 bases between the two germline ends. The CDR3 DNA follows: TGTGCCAGCAGTTTGGCTCCGGCGTACAATGAGCAGTTCTTC. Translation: CASSLAPAYNEQFF.

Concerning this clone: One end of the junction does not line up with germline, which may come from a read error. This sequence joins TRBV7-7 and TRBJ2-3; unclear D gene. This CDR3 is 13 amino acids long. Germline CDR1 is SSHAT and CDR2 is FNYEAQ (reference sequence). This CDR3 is CASSLGTLDTQYF. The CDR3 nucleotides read TGTGCTAGCAGCTTAGGCACTTTAGATACGCAGTATTTT.

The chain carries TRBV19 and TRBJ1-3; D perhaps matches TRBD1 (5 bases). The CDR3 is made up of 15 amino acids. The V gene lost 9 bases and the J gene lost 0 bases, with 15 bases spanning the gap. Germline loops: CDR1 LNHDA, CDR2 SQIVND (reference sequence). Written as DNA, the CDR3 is TGTGCCAGCATCGGGACGGTATACTCTGGAAACACCATATATTTT. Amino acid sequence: CASIGTVYSGNTIYF.

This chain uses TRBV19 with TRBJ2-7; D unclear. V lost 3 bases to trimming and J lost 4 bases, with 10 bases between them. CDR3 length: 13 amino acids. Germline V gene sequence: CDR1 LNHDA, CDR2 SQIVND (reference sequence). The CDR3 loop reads CASSMPPEYEQYF. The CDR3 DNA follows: TGTGCCAGTAGTATGCCCCCGGAGTACGAGCAGTACTTC.

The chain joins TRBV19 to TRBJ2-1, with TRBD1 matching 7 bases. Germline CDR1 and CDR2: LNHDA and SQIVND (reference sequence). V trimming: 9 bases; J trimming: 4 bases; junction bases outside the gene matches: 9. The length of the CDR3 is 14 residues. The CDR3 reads CASGRDRLYNEQFF. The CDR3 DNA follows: TGTGCCAGCGGCCGGGACAGACTATACAATGAGCAGTTCTTC.

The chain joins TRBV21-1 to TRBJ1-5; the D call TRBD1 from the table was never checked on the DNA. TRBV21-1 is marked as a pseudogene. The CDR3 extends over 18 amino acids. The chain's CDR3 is CASKEGQVLHGLNQPQHF. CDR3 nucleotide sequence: TGTGCCTCAAAAGAGGGACAGGTCCTCCATGGGTTGAATCAGCCCCAGCATTTT.

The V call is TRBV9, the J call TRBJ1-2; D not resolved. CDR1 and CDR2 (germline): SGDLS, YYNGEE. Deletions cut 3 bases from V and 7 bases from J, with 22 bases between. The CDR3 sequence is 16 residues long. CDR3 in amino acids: CASSDIPPVLSSGYTF. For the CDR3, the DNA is TGTGCCAGCAGCGACATCCCCCCGGTCCTCTCCTCTGGCTACACCTTC.

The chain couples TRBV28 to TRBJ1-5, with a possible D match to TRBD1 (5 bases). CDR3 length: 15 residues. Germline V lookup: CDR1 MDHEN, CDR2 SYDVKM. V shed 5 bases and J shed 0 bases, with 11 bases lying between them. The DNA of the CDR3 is TGTGCCAGCAGTCTCGGGACCGGTAGCAATCAGCCCCAGCATTTT. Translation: CASSLGTGSNQPQHF.

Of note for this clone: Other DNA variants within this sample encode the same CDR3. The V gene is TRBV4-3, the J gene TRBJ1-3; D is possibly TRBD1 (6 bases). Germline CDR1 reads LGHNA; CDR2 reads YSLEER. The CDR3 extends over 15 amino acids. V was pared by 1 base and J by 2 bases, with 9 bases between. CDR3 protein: CASSQGSGAGNTIYF. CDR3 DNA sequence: TGCGCCAGCAGCCAAGGCTCAGGGGCTGGAAACACCATATATTTT.